The entry below describes one TCR beta chain. The CDR3 contains 15 residues. This specimen comes from a study of T cells expressing NK-cell markers. One entry per CDR3 protein, without DNA, is what TCRdb gives after re-calling the 5' RACE reads. The repertoire table contains about 150,000 distinct CDR3 sequences. The sample was blood T cells: a sorted CD56 or NKG2C T cell subset, CD4+ or CD8+ T cells, or bulk PBMC T cells (not recorded which). The chain employs TRBV12-3 or TRBV12-4 and TRBJ1-1; with no DNA, the TCRdb D assignment of TRBD1 cannot be verified. The sequence derives from a man aged 18 to 70 in good health. The CDR3 spells CASSPGQRMNTEAFF.